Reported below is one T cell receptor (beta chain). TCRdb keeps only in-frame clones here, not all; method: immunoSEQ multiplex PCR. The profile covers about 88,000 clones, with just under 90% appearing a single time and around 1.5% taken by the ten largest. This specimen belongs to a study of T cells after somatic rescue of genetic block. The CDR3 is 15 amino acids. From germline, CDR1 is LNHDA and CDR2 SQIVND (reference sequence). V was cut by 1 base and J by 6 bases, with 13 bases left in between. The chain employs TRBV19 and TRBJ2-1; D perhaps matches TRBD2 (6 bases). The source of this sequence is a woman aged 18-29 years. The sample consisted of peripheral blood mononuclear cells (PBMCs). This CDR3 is CASSIAGGIGNEQFF. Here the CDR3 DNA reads TGTGCCAGTAGTATAGCCGGCGGGATAGGCAATGAGCAGTTCTTC.